The table lists the clone carrying this T cell receptor beta chain with many counts. TCR beta CDR3 region amplification was performed from RNA transcripts. When the TCR CDR3 underwent first-round RT-PCR, the HTBI primer set was used. One entry per CDR3 protein, called by TCRdb with MiXCR from the multiplex PCR reads. In the table there are roughly 520,000 distinct CDR3 sequences, around a quarter of which are singletons. Patients affected by ophthalmopathy presented a Clinical Activity Score of at least 3, a NOSPECS grade of at least 4, and disease duration below 3 months. Patients having uncontrolled infection, another autoimmune disease, pregnancy or lactation were not included. This sample stems from a study of T cells in Graves' hyperthyroidism and ophthalmopathy. Looked up from germline, CDR1 is SGHAT and CDR2 is FQNNGV. Trimming took 5 bases from V and 5 from J, leaving 9 bases between them. This CDR3 region has 12 residues.

This chain uses TRBV11-2 with TRBJ2-5; D gene uncertain. This clonotype originated in a woman in her thirties with Graves' ophthalmopathy. Sequenced: blood. The CDR3 loop reads CASSPNDETQYF. CDR3 bases: TGTGCCAGCAGCCCTAACGATGAGACCCAGTACTTC.